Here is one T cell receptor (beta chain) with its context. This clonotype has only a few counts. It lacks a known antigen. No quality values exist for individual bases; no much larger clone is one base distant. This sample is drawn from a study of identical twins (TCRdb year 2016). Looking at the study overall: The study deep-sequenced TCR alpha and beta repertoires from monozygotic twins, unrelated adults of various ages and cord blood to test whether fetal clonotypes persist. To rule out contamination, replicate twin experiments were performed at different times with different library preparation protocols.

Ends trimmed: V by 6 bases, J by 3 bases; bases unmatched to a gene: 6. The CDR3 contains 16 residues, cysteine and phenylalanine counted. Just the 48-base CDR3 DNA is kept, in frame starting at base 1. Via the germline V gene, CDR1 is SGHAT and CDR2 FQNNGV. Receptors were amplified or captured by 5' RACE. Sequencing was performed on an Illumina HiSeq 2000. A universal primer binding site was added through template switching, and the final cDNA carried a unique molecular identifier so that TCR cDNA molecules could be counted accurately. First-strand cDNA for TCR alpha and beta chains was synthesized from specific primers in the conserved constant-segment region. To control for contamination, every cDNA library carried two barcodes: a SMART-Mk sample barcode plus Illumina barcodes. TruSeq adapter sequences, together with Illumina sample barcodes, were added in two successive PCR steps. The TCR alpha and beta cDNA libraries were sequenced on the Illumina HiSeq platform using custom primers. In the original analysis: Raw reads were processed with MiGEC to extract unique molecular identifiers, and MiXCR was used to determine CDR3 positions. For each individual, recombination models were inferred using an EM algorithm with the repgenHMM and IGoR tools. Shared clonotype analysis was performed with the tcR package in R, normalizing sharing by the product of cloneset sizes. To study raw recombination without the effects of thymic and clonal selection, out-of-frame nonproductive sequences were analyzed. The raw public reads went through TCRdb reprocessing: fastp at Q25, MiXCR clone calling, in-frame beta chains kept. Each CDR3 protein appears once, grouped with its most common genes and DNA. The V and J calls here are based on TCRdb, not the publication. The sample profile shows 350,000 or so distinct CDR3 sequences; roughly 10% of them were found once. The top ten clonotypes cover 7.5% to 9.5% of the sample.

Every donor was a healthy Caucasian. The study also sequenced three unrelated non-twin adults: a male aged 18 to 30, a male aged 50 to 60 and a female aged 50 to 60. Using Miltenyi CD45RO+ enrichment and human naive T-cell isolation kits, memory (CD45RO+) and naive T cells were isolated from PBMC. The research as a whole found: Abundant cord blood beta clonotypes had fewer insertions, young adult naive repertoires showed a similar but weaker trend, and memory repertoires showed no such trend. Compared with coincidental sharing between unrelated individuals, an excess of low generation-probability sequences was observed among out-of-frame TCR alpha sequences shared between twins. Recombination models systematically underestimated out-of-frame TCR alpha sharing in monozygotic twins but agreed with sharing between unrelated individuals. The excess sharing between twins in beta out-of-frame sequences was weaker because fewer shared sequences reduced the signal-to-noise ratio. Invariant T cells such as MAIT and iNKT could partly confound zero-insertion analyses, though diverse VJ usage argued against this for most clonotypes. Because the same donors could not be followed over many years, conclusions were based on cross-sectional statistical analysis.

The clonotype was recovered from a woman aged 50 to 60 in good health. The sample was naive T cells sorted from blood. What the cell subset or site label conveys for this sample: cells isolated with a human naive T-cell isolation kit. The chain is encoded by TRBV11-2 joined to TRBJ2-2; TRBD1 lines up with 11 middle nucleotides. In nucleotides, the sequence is TGTGCCAGCAGGGCCGGACAGGGGGCGTACACCGGGGAGCTGTTTTTT. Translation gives CASRAGQGAYTGELFF.